This TCR beta chain was retrieved from a study of cytomegalovirus exposure and HLA in healthy donors. The sample holds one count of this clone. Germline V CDR1 and CDR2: LNHDA, SQIVND (reference sequence). This CDR3 is built from 13 residues. Trimming stripped 7 bases from V and 3 bases from J, with 12 bases between. The study ran its PCR with 60 Vbeta and 13 Jbeta primers. Assay: immunoSEQ multiplex PCR; the TCRdb copy retains only in-frame clones and omits some. This sample has roughly 180,000 clones; 70% to 90% occur once, and the top ten carry roughly 5%. The clonotype comes from a girl aged 5 to 17 in good health and CMV-seropositive. The chain has TRBV19 and TRBJ1-1; maybe TRBD1 (6 bases). What was sequenced was PBMCs. The CDR3 reads CASNWGRDTEAFF. Written as DNA, the CDR3 is TGTGCCAGTAACTGGGGGCGGGACACTGAAGCTTTCTTT.